These 10 T cell receptor beta chains originate from one sample sequenced in a study of blood T cell repertoires in COVID-19. Sequenced by immunoSEQ multiplex PCR; TCRdb stores in-frame clones only, minus some. This repertoire shows a few hundred thousand clones, around four fifths found once; its top ten account for less than 9.5%. Material for sequencing was peripheral blood. These receptors all stem from a woman of 80 years or more with COVID-19, enrolled during active disease.

J is TRBJ2-1 and V is TRBV6-2 or TRBV6-3; 9 bases line up with TRBD1. The CDR3 extends over 15 amino acids. Losses at the gene ends were 4 bases for V and 5 bases for J; bases not matched to a gene: 6. CDR1 is MNHEY and CDR2 is SVGEGT in the germline V gene. Here the CDR3 reads CASSFLRTGDNEQFF. The CDR3, as DNA: TGTGCCAGCAGTTTTCTCCGGACAGGGGACAATGAGCAGTTCTTC.

The V gene is TRBV2, the J gene TRBJ1-2, with D possibly TRBD1 on 5 matching bases. The CDR3 length is 14 residues. CDR1 and CDR2 from the germline V gene are SNHLY and FYNNEI. The ends were cut back, 3 bases at V and 3 bases at J, with 11 bases in the middle. CDR3 DNA sequence: TGTGCCAGCAGTGACCAGGGAGGGGACTATGGCTACACCTTC. Translating gives CASSDQGGDYGYTF. The complete variable domain, with remaining parts taken from reference TRBV2 and TRBJ1-2, reads EPEVTQTPSHQVTQMGQEVILRCVPISNHLYFYWYRQILGQKVEFLVSFYNNEISEKSEIFDDQFSVERPDGSNFTLKIRSTKLEDSAMYFCASSDQGGDYGYTFGSGTRLTVV.

The rearrangement joins TRBV18 to TRBJ2-5, with 8 bases lining up with TRBD2. Looked up from germline, CDR1 is KGHSH and CDR2 is LQKENI. CDR3 size: 16 residues. J lost 4 bases, V lost 0 bases, and 7 bases had no gene match. The CDR3 DNA reads TGTGCCAGCTCACCACCGGGCAGCGGGAGTCGAGAGACCCAGTACTTC. Translating gives CASSPPGSGSRETQYF.

This clone was seen more than once but under ten times. This chain links TRBV5-4 with TRBJ1-2, with D tentatively TRBD1 (5 bases). With 5 bases removed from V and 0 bases from J, the gap between germline ends came to 17 bases. This CDR3 has 16 residues. Looked up from germline, CDR1 is SGHNT and CDR2 is YYREEE (reference sequence). The CDR3 DNA reads as TGTGCCAGCAGTGGGGCTCGGTCCACCTCTAACTATGGCTACACCTTC. This encodes CASSGARSTSNYGYTF.

The chain links TRBV7-2 to TRBJ1-3; 7 nucleotides match TRBD1. The CDR3 is 15 residues long. Looked up from germline, CDR1 is SGHTA and CDR2 is FQGNSA. V lost 5 bases to trimming and J lost 2 bases; unmatched junction nucleotides: 6. The CDR3 DNA reads as TGTGCCAGCAGCCCCCGACAGGGAACTGGAAACACCATATATTTT. The encoded protein is CASSPRQGTGNTIYF. Together with reference TRBV7-2 and TRBJ1-3, the CDR3 gives the full variable domain: GAGVSQSPSNKVTEKGKDVELRCDPISGHTALYWYRQSLGQGLEFLIYFQGNSAPDKSGLPSDRFSAERTGGSVSTLTIQRTQQEDSAVYLCASSPRQGTGNTIYFGEGSWLTVV.

This clone was recorded a few times. The chain combines TRBV19 with TRBJ1-2; 7 bases fit TRBD1. Germline loops: CDR1 LNHDA, CDR2 SQIVND (reference sequence). Trimming removed 2 bases from V and 4 bases from J; junction bases left unmatched: 4. The CDR3 sequence is 14 residues long. CDR3 residues: CASSIRTGSYGYTF. In DNA, the CDR3 is TGTGCCAGTAGTATAAGGACAGGAAGCTATGGCTACACCTTC.

The DNA for the CDR3 is TGTGCCAGCTGGACAAGTAACTATGGCTACACCTTC. Its translation: CASWTSNYGYTF. The J gene is TRBJ1-2, the V gene TRBV28; D is perhaps TRBD1 (5 bases). The CDR3 is 12 residues long. CDR1 is MDHEN and CDR2 is SYDVKM in the germline V gene. V dropped 8 bases and J dropped 1 base, with 8 bases sitting between them.

The rearrangement joins TRBV9 to TRBJ1-4; no reliable D call. Germline CDR1 and CDR2: SGDLS and YYNGEE. V was trimmed by 4 bases and J by 4 bases, leaving 17 bases between them. There are 16 residues in the CDR3. CDR3 in DNA: TGTGCCAGCAGCCCCCCCGTCCCGCGAAGTAATGAAAAACTGTTTTTT. The encoded protein is CASSPPVPRSNEKLFF.

The chain employs TRBV3-1 (or the pseudogene TRBV3-2) and TRBJ2-1; perhaps TRBD2 as D (5 bases). V was cut by 1 base and J by 7 bases, with 14 bases left in between. This CDR3 region has 15 residues. From germline, CDR1 is LGHDT and CDR2 YNNKEL (reference sequence). The DNA of the CDR3 is TGTGCCAGCAGCCAAGGGACTGGATACTGGAATGAGCAGTTCTTC. It encodes CASSQGTGYWNEQFF.

The rearrangement joins TRBV30 to TRBJ1-2; D is perhaps TRBD1 (5 bases). CDR3 length: 11 residues. CDR1 is GTSNPN, CDR2 SVGIG, per germline (reference sequence). Trimming removed 7 bases at V and 7 bases at J, with 13 bases between. The DNA of the CDR3 is TGTGCCTCGGGACGGCGGGGTGGCTACACCTTC. It translates to CASGRRGGYTF.